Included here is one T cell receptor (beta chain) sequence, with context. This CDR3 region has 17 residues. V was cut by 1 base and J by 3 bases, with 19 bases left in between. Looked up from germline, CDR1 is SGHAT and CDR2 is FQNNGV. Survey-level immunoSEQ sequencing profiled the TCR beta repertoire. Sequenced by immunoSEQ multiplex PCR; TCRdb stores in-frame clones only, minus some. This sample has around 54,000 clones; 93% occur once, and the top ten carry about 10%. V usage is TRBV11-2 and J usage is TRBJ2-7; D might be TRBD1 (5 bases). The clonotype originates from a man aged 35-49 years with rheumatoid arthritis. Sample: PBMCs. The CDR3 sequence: CASSLVAGARASYEQYF. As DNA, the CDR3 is TGTGCCAGCAGCTTAGTGGCTGGGGCCAGGGCGAGCTACGAGCAGTACTTC.